Reported below is one T cell receptor (beta chain). Its antigen is unknown. J lost 2 bases, V lost 4 bases, and 7 bases had no gene match. This CDR3 region has 15 residues. In germline, CDR1 is SGHTA, CDR2 FQGNSA. 60 Vbeta and 13 Jbeta primers were used in PCR. Clones were sequenced by immunoSEQ multiplex PCR, and TCRdb holds only the in-frame ones, with some missing. The top ten hold over 3% of the sample, which has under 200,000 clones, roughly 80% seen once. The sample comes from a study of cytomegalovirus exposure and HLA in healthy donors. Whole-study results and caveats: The classifier, whose performance was assessed in both the original and validation cohorts, reportedly diagnosed cytomegalovirus status with high specificity and sensitivity.

The V gene is TRBV7-2, the J gene TRBJ2-7, with TRBD1 matching 8 bases. This TCR derives from a female donor in good health and CMV-seronegative. Sequenced: PBMCs. CDR3 amino acids: CASSYRLTGAYEQYF. Here the CDR3 DNA reads TGTGCCAGCAGCTACCGGTTGACAGGGGCCTACGAGCAGTACTTC.